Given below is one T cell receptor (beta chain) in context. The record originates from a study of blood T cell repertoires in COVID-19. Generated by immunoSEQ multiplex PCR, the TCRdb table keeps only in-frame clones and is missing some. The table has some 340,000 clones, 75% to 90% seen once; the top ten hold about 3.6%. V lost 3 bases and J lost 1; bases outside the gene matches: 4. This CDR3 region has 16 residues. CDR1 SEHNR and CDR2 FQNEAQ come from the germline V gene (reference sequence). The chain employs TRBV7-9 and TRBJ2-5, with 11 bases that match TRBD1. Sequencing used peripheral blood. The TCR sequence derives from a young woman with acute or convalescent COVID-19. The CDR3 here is CASSLTGQGVQETQYF. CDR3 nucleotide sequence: TGTGCCAGCAGCTTGACGGGACAGGGGGTCCAAGAGACCCAGTACTTC.